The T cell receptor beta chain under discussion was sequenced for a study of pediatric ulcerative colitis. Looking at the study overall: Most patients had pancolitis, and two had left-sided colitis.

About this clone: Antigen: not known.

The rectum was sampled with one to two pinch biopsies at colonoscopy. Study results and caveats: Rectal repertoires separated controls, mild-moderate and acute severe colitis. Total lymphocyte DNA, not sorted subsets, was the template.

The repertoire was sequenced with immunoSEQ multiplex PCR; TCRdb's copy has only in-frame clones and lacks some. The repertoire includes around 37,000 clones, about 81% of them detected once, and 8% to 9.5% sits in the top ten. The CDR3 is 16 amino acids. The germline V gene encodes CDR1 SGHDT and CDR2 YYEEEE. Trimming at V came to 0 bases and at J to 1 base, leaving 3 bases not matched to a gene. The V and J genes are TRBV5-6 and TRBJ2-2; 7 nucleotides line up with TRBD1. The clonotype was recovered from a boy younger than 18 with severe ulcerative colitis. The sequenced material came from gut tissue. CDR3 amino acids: CASSLEDRRNTGELFF. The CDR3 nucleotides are TGTGCCAGCAGCTTGGAGGACAGGAGGAACACCGGGGAGCTGTTTTTT.